This entry features one T cell receptor (beta chain) sequence. Its specificity is unknown. This CDR3 contains 19 residues. Germline values: CDR1 MNHNS, CDR2 SASEGT. The germline V and J ends were trimmed by 6 bases and 0 bases, with 21 bases remaining between them. The sample belongs to a study of blood T cells in healthy people across ages. A sample-barcoded 5' primer and a J-beta primer mix were used in a second PCR of about 7 to 12 cycles. TCRdb used MiXCR to reprocess the 5' RACE reads, holding one entry per CDR3 protein. The table has over 1,500,000 distinct CDR3 sequences, roughly two fifths seen once. Aged about 6 to 95, donors were systemically healthy Caucasians from Russia. Findings and limits, study-wide: Using unsorted PBMCs precluded a conclusive naive versus antigen-experienced comparison.

The sequence was obtained from a human donor in good health. The sample consisted of blood. The gene calls are TRBV6-1 and TRBJ1-6, with D maybe TRBD1 (6 bases). The CDR3 sequence: CASRGSYEGVYSYNSPLHF. Written as DNA, the CDR3 is TGTGCCAGCAGGGGCTCGTACGAGGGGGTCTACTCCTATAATTCACCCCTCCACTTT.